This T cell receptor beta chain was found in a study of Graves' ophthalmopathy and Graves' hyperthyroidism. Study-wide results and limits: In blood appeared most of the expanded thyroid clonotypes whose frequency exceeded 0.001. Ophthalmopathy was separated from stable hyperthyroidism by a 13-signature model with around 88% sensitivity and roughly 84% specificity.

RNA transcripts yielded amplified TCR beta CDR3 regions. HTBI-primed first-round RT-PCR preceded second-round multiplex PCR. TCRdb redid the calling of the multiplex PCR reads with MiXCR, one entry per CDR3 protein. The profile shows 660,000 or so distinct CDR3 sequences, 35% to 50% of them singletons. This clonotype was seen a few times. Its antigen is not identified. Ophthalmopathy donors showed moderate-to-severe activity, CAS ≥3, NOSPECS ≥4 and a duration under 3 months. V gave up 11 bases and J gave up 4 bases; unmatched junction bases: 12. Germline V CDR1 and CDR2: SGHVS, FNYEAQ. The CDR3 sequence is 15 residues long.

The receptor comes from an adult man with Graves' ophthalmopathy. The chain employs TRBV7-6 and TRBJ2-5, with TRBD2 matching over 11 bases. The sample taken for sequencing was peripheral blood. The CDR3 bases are TGTGCCTGCGGGGCCACTAGCGGGAGTGTAGAGACCCAGTACTTC. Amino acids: CACGATSGSVETQYF.